This TCR beta chain was documented in a study of cytomegalovirus exposure and HLA in healthy donors. Study at large: Sequencing of 150 million to 200 million T cells in an earlier analysis found 120 million or so unique TCR beta sequences.

The V end lost 5 bases, the J end lost 7 bases, and 13 bases lay between the germline ends. The CDR3 is made up of 13 amino acids. The germline V gene encodes CDR1 SGHKS and CDR2 YYEKEE (reference sequence). General study results and limits: Among the most significant clusters, several appeared linked to common viral pathogens in a later analysis. CMV serostatus was the only recorded immune exposure for donors. Most of the TCR beta V segments (in an earlier analysis) were productive either about 87% or about 30% of the time.

Comments on this clone: Its antigen is still unknown.

Vbeta (60) and Jbeta (13) primers were used in the PCR. The repertoire was sequenced with immunoSEQ multiplex PCR; TCRdb's copy has only in-frame clones and lacks some. The table includes tens of thousands of clones, around three quarters detected once. The chain carries TRBV5-5 and TRBJ1-5, with D possibly TRBD1 on 6 matching bases. Specimen: PBMCs. This TCR was recovered from a man aged 50 to 60 in good health and CMV-seronegative. CDR3 residues: CASRRGTGQPQHF. Written as DNA, the CDR3 is TGTGCCAGCAGGAGGGGGACGGGACAGCCCCAGCATTTT.